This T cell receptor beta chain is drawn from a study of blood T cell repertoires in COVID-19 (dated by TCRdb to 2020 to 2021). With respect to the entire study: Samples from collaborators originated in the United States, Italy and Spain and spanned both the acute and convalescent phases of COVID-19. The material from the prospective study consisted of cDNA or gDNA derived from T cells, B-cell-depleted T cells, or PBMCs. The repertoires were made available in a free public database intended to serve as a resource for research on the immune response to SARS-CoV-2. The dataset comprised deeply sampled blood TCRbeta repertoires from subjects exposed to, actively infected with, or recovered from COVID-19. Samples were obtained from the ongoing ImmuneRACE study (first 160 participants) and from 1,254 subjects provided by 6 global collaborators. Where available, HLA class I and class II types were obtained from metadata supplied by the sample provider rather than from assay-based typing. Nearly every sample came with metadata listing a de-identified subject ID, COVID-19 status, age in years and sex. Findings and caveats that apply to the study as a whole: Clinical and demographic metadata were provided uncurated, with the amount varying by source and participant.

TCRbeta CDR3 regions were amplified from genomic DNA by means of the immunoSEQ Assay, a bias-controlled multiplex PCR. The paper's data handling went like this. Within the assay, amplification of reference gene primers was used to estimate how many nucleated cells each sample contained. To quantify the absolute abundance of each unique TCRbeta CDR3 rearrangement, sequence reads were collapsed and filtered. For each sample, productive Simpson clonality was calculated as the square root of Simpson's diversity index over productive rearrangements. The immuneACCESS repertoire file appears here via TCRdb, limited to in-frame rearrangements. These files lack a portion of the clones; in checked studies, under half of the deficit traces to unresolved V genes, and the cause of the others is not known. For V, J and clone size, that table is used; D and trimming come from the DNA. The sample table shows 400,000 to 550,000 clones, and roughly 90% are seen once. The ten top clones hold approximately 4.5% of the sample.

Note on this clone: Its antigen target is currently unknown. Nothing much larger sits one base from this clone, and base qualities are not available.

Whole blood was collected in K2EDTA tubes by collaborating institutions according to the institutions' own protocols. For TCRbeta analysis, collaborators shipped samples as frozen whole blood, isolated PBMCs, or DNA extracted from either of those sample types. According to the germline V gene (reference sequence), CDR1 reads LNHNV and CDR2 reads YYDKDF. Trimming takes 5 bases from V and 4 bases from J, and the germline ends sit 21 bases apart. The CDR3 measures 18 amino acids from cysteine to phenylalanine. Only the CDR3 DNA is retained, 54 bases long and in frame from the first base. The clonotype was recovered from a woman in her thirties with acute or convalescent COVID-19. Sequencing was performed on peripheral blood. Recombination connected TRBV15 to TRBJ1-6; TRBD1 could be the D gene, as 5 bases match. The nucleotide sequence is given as TGTGCCACCAGCGCCACGGACACTTTGGCCGGATATAATTCACCCCTCCACTTT. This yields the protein CATSATDTLAGYNSPLHF.